What follows are 18 T cell receptor beta chains derived from one specimen sequenced in a study of cytomegalovirus exposure and HLA in healthy donors. The data were produced by immunoSEQ multiplex PCR, yet TCRdb's version contains in-frame clones alone and is incomplete. The sample shows about 65,000 clones, about 92% of them seen only once. Specimen: PBMCs. These receptors came from a woman in her late teens or twenties in good health and CMV-seronegative.

The chain uses TRBV4-1 and TRBJ1-2; the match to TRBD1 covers 8 bases. Unmatched junction bases numbered 2, after V lost 1 base and J lost 4 bases. The CDR3 loop spans 14 amino acids. CDR1 is MGHRA, CDR2 YSYEKL, per germline. CDR3 sequence (DNA): TGCGCCAGCAGCCAAGCCGGGACAGGCTATGGCTACACCTTC. Translating it yields CASSQAGTGYGYTF.

This chain joins TRBV10-1 and TRBJ2-6; D perhaps matches TRBD2 (5 bases). V was cut by 0 bases and J by 0 bases, with 6 bases left in between. Germline V lookup: CDR1 WNHNN, CDR2 SYGVQD (reference sequence). This CDR3 has 16 amino acids. The CDR3 sequence: CASSESRDSGANVLTF. DNA for the CDR3: TGCGCCAGCAGTGAGTCGAGGGACTCTGGGGCCAACGTCCTGACTTTC.

This chain connects TRBV14 to TRBJ1-4, with TRBD1 matching 11 bases. Germline trimming cut 4 bases from V and 7 bases from J; bases unmatched to any gene: 11. The CDR3 extends over 17 amino acids. Germline values: CDR1 SGHDN, CDR2 FVKESK. CDR3 in DNA: TGTGCCAGCAGCCCTGTACGGGCGGACAGGGGGCTTGAAAAACTGTTTTTT. This sequence encodes CASSPVRADRGLEKLFF.

This sequence joins TRBV28 and TRBJ2-7, with 7 nucleotides matching TRBD2. The ends lost 3 bases at V and 1 base at J; junction bases unmatched: 9. This CDR3 has 16 residues. From germline, CDR1 is MDHEN and CDR2 SYDVKM. In DNA, the CDR3 is TGTGCCAGCAGTTTTTTTAGTCGGGGGGTTTCCTACGAGCAGTACTTC. Translating it yields CASSFFSRGVSYEQYF.

The J gene is TRBJ2-7, the V gene TRBV11-2, with TRBD1 identical over 8 bases. Per germline, CDR1 SGHAT and CDR2 FQNNGV. The J segment lost 3 bases and the V segment lost 5 bases, leaving 9 bases of the junction unmatched. The CDR3 extends over 15 amino acids. CDR3 nucleotide sequence: TGTGCCAGCAGCCCCTTGGGACAGGAGTACTACGAGCAGTACTTC. The encoded protein is CASSPLGQEYYEQYF.

The V gene is TRBV27, the J gene TRBJ2-1; 8 positions agree with TRBD2. Germline trimming cut 8 bases from V and 9 bases from J; bases unmatched to any gene: 12. Germline CDR1 MNHEY, CDR2 SMNVEV (reference sequence). There are 14 residues in the CDR3. CDR3 in DNA: TGTGCCAGCGCGGCAGCGGGAGAGGCCATTGAGCAGTTCTTC. Translated: CASAAAGEAIEQFF.

V is TRBV11-2 and J is TRBJ1-3; D might be TRBD1 (6 bases). The length of the CDR3 is 16 residues. V was clipped by 5 bases and J by 2 bases, with 16 bases between them. Germline loops: CDR1 SGHAT, CDR2 FQNNGV. The CDR3 DNA follows: TGTGCCAGCAGCATCGACAGGTTCGGCCCTGGAAACACCATATATTTT. This sequence encodes CASSIDRFGPGNTIYF.

This clone turned up a few times. This chain joins TRBV7-3 and TRBJ1-1; D possibly corresponds to TRBD1 (5 bases). Trimming left V 5 bases short and J 1 base short, with 8 bases between. From germline, CDR1 is SGHTA and CDR2 FQGTGA. CDR3 length: 13 residues. The CDR3 loop is CASSVQANTEAFF. The CDR3 nucleotides are TGTGCCAGCAGCGTACAGGCGAACACTGAAGCTTTCTTT.

The gene calls are TRBV6-5 and TRBJ1-5, with D uncertain. The CDR3 length is 13 residues. In germline, CDR1 is MNHEY, CDR2 SVGAGI. Deletions cut 6 bases from V and 4 bases from J, with 10 bases between. The CDR3: CASRPFTNQPQHF. The CDR3 nucleotides are TGTGCCAGCAGACCTTTTACTAATCAGCCCCAGCATTTT.

The V gene is TRBV29-1, the J gene TRBJ1-2, with D perhaps matching TRBD1 (6 bases). The CDR3 sequence is 13 residues long. The V gene lost 8 bases and the J gene lost 3 bases, with 16 bases spanning the gap. Germline assignment: CDR1 SQVTM and CDR2 ANQGSEA. The CDR3 is CSFWGGADYGYTF. CDR3 coding DNA: TGCAGCTTCTGGGGGGGCGCGGACTATGGCTACACCTTC.

V and J are TRBV5-5 and TRBJ2-5, with 8 nucleotides matching TRBD1. The V segment lost 3 bases and the J segment 4 bases; nucleotides outside the gene matches: 11. CDR1 and CDR2 from the germline V gene are SGHKS and YYEKEE (reference sequence). The CDR3 consists of 16 residues. Here the CDR3 reads CASSYEITGGGETQYF. The CDR3 bases are TGTGCCAGCAGCTACGAAATTACAGGGGGAGGAGAGACCCAGTACTTC.

The chain joins TRBV6-5 to TRBJ2-7; unclear D gene. The V end lost 5 bases, the J end lost 3 bases, and 2 bases lay between the germline ends. The CDR3 is 10 residues long. Per germline, CDR1 MNHEY and CDR2 SVGAGI. CDR3 residues: CASSLYEQYF. The CDR3 nucleotides are TGTGCCAGCAGTCTCTACGAGCAGTACTTC.

In this sample, this clone turned up a few times. V is TRBV5-1 and J is TRBJ1-2; D is unresolved. This CDR3 is built from 11 residues. Trimming took off 4 bases at V and 4 bases at J, with 5 bases between the two ends. Germline CDR1 reads SGHRS; CDR2 reads YFSETQ. The CDR3 protein is CASSVGYGYTF. The CDR3 coding sequence is TGCGCCAGCAGCGTCGGCTATGGCTACACCTTC. The full variable domain, rest sourced from reference TRBV5-1 and TRBJ1-2, is KAGVTQTPRYLIKTRGQQVTLSCSPISGHRSVSWYQQTPGQGLQFLFEYFSETQRNKGNFPGRFSGRQFSNSRSEMNVSTLELGDSALYLCASSVGYGYTFGSGTRLTVV.

The chain employs TRBV27 and TRBJ2-7; TRBD2 is a possible D gene (6 bases). The germline gives CDR1 MNHEY, CDR2 SMNVEV (reference sequence). V lost 0 bases, J lost 5 bases, and 11 bases lay in between. The CDR3 has 14 residues. The CDR3 sequence: CASSLSAGIHEQYF. Written as DNA, the CDR3 is TGTGCCAGCAGTTTATCGGCGGGGATCCACGAGCAGTACTTC.

This clone is a singleton in its sample. The V gene is TRBV7-2, the J gene TRBJ2-7, with 10 positions matching TRBD2. The CDR3 loop spans 15 amino acids. CDR1 is SGHTA, CDR2 FQGNSA, per germline. Unmatched junction bases numbered 4, after V lost 1 base and J lost 4 bases. In DNA, the CDR3 is TGTGCCAGCAGCTTAGATGGTAGCGGGGGGTACGAGCAGTACTTC. Amino acids: CASSLDGSGGYEQYF.

The J gene is TRBJ1-3, the V gene TRBV15; TRBD1 is a possible D gene (5 bases). Trimming left V 5 bases short and J 0 bases short, with 11 bases between. The CDR3 runs 15 residues. Germline values: CDR1 LNHNV, CDR2 YYDKDF (reference sequence). In nucleotides, the CDR3 is TGTGCCACCAGCCCAGGGCAGGCCTCTGGAAACACCATATATTTT. Amino acids: CATSPGQASGNTIYF. Variable domain in full (rest from reference TRBV15 and TRBJ1-3): DAMVIQNPRYQVTQFGKPVTLSCSQTLNHNVMYWYQQKSSQAPKLLFHYYDKDFNNEADTPDNFQSRRPNTSFCFLDIRSPGLGDTAMYLCATSPGQASGNTIYFGEGSWLTVV.

V and J are TRBV28 and TRBJ2-6; 8 bases match TRBD1. V shed 6 bases, J shed 5 bases, and the junction held 21 bases outside the gene matches. Germline loops: CDR1 MDHEN, CDR2 SYDVKM. The CDR3 spans 20 residues. Written as DNA, the CDR3 is TGTGCCAGCAGGCGACCGGGCGATTCGGGACAGGCGTCTAGGGCCAACGTCCTGACTTTC. Translation gives CASRRPGDSGQASRANVLTF.

V gene TRBV9 combines with J gene TRBJ1-6, with D unclear. Germline CDR1 is SGDLS and CDR2 is YYNGEE. The CDR3 consists of 15 residues. Trimming removed 3 bases at V and 8 bases at J, with 15 bases between. The CDR3 loop is CASSGLGSLDSPLHF. CDR3 nucleotide sequence: TGTGCCAGCAGCGGGCTCGGCTCTCTAGATTCACCCCTCCACTTT.